This T cell receptor (beta chain) was obtained from a study of Tregs in tolerant kidney transplant recipients. For the study at large: Related graft donors supplied nonmyeloablative bone marrow transplants, and mixed chimerism was transient.

Broader study findings: Tolerant patients' donor-specific Tregs expanded beyond overall Tregs, suggesting antigen-driven growth. Expanding Tregs on activated donor B cells appeared to best identify donor-specific TCRbeta clones.

The method was immunoSEQ multiplex PCR; TCRdb's version includes in-frame clones alone and lacks a portion of them. The listing records 30,000 or so clones. Germline CDR1 SGHAT, CDR2 FQNNGV. Trimming stripped 0 bases from V and 6 bases from J, with 9 bases between. This CDR3 is 13 amino acids long. About this clone itself: The antigen remains undetermined. From the germline J gene comes the end of the CDR3, since the read stops 3 residues before it.

Thawed PBMCs were FACS-sorted into unstimulated CD4+CD25+CD127- regulatory T cells, CD4+CD25- non-regulatory cells, CD4 and CD8 cells. Material: CD8+ T cells from blood, obtained before the transplant. The TCR was taken from a human donor who received a combined kidney and bone marrow transplant. The genes are TRBV11-2 and TRBJ2-7, with no clear D. Incomplete CDR3 DNA: TGTGCCAGCAGCTTAGATCTTGGCTCCGAG. It is translated as CASSLDLGSE. The entire CDR3 reads CASSLDLGSEQYF. The entire variable domain, with the rest obtained from reference TRBV11-2 and TRBJ2-7, is as follows: EAGVAQSPRYKIIEKRQSVAFWCNPISGHATLYWYQQILGQGPKLLIQFQNNGVVDDSQLPKDRFSAERLKGVDSTLKIQPAKLEDSAVYLCASSLDLGSEQYFGPGTRLTVT.